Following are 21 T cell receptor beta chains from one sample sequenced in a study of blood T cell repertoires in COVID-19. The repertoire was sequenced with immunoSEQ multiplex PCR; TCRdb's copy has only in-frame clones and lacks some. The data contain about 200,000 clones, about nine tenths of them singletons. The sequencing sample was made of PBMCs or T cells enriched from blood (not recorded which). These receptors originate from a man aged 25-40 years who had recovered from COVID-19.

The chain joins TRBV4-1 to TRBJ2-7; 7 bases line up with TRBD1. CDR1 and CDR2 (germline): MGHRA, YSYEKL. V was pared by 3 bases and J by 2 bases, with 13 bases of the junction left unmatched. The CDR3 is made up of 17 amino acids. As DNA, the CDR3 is TGCGCCAGCAGCCACCGTGCACGGGACAGACCGCCCTACGAGCAGTACTTC. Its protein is CASSHRARDRPPYEQYF.

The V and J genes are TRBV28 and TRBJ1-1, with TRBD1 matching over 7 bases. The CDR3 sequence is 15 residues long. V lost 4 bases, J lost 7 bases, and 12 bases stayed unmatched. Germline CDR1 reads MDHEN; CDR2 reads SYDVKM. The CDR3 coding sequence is TGTGCCAGCAGTTCCCCCCAATTACAGGGGCGTGAAGCTTTCTTT. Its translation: CASSSPQLQGREAFF.

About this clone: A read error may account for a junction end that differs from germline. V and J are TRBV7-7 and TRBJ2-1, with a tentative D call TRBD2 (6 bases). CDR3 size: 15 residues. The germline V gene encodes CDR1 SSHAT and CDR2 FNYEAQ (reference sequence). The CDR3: CASSPRAGSYNEQFF. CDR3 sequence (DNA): TGTGCTAGCAGCCCACGGGCGGGGTCCTACAATGAGCAGTTCTTC.

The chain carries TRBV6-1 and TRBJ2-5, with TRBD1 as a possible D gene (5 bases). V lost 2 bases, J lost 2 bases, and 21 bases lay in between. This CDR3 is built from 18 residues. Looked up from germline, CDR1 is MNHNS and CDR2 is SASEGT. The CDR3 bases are TGTGCCAGCAGTGAACAATACAGGAGCTACTACAAACAAGAGACCCAGTACTTC. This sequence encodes CASSEQYRSYYKQETQYF.

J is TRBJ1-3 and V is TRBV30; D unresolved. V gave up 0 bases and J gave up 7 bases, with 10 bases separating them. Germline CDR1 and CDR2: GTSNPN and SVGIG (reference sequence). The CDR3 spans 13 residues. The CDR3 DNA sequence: TGTGCCTGGAGTGTCCAACATCCTAACACCATATATTTT. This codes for CAWSVQHPNTIYF.

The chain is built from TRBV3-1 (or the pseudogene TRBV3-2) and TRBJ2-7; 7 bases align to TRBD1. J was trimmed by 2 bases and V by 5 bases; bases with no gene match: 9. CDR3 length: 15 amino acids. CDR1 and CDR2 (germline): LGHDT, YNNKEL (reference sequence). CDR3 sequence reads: CASSTGPQGAYEQYF. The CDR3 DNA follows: TGTGCCAGCAGCACAGGGCCGCAGGGGGCCTACGAGCAGTACTTC.

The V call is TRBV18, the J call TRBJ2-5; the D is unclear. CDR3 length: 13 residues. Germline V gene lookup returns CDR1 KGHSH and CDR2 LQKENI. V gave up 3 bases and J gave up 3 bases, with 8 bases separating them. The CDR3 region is CASSPDSEETQYF. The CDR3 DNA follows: TGTGCCAGCTCACCTGACTCAGAAGAGACCCAGTACTTC.

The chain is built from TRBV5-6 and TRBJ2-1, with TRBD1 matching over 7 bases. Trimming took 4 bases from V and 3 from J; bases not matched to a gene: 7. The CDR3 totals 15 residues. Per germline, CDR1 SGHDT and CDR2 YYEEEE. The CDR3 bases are TGTGCCAGCAGCATATACAGGGGTGGCTACAATGAGCAGTTCTTC. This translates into CASSIYRGGYNEQFF.

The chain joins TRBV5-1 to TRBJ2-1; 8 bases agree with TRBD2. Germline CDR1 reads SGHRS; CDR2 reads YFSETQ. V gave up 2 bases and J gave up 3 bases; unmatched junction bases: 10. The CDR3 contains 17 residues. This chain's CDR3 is CASSLGLLSGVYNEQFF. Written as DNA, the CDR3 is TGCGCCAGCAGCTTAGGGCTTCTTAGCGGGGTCTACAATGAGCAGTTCTTC.

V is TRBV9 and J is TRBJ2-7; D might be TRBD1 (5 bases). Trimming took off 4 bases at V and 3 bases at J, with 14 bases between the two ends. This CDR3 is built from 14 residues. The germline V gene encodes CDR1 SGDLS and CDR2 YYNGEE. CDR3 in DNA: TGTGCCAGCAGCCCCACGGACATCGACTACGAGCAGTACTTC. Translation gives CASSPTDIDYEQYF.

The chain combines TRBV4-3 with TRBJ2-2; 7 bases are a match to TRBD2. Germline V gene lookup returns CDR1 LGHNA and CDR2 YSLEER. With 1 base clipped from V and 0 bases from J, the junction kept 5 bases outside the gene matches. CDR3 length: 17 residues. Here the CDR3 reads CASSQGLADPNTGELFF. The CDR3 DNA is TGCGCCAGCAGCCAAGGTCTAGCGGACCCGAACACCGGGGAGCTGTTTTTT.

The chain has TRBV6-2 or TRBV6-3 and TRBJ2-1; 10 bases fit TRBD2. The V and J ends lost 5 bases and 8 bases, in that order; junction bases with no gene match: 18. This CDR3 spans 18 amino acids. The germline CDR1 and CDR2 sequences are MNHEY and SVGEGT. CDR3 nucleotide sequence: TGTGCCAGCAGTGGCAGACTAGCGGGTACCCCTGGGGTAGATGAGCAGTTCTTC. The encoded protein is CASSGRLAGTPGVDEQFF.

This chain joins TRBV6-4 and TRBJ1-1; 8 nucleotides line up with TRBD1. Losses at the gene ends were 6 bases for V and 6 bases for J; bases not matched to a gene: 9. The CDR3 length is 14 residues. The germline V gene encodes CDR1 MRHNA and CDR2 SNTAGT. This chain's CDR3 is CASRPTGDGAEAFF. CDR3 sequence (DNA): TGTGCCAGCAGACCGACAGGGGACGGCGCTGAAGCTTTCTTT.

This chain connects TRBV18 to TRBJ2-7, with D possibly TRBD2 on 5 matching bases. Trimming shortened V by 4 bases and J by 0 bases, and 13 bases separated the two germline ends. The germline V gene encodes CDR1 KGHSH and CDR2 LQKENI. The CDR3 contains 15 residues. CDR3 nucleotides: TGTGCCAGCTCACGAACCGGGATGTCCTCCTACGAGCAGTACTTC. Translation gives CASSRTGMSSYEQYF.

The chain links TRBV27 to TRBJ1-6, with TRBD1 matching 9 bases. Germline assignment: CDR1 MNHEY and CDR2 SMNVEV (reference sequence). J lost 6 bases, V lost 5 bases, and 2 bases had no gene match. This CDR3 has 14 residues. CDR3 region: CASSPTGGNSPLHF. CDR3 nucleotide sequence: TGTGCCAGCAGTCCGACAGGGGGTAATTCACCCCTCCACTTT.

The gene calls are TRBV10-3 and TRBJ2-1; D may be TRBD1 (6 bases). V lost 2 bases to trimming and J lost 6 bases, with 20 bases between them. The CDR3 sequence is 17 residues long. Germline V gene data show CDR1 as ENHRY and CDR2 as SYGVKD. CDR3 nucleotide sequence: TGTGCCATCAGTGAGCCTGGATCAGGGGAAAATGGCAATGAGCAGTTCTTC. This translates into CAISEPGSGENGNEQFF.

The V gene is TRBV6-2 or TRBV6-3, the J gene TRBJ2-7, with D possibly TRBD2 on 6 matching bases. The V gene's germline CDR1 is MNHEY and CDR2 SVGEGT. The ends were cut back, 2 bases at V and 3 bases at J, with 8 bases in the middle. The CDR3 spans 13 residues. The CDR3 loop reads CASSYTSNYEQYF. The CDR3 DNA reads TGTGCCAGCAGTTACACTAGCAACTACGAGCAGTACTTC.

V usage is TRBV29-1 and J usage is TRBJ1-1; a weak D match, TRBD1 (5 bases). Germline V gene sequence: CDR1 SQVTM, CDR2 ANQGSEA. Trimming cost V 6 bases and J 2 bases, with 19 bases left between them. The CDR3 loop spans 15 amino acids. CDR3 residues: CSVGGTRAPNTEAFF. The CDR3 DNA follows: TGCAGCGTCGGGGGGACTAGAGCGCCCAACACTGAAGCTTTCTTT.

CDR3 bases: TGTGCCAGCAGTCGTCGGCAGGGGGAGCGTTCACCCCTCCACTTT. The encoded protein is CASSRRQGERSPLHF. The chain combines TRBV6-2 or TRBV6-3 with TRBJ1-6; 7 nucleotides align to TRBD1. The CDR3 has 15 residues. The V gene's germline CDR1 is MNHEY and CDR2 SVGEGT. Germline trimming cut 5 bases from V and 9 bases from J; bases unmatched to any gene: 10.

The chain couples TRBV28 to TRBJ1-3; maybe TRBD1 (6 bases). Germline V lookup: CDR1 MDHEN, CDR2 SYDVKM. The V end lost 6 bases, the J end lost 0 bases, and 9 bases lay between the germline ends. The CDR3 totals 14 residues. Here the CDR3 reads CASRRTVSGNTIYF. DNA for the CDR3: TGTGCCAGCAGACGGACAGTCTCTGGAAACACCATATATTTT.

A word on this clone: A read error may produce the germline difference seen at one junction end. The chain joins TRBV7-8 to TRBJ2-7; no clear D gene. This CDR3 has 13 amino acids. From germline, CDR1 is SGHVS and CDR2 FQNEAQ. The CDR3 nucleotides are TGTGCCAGCAGTTTAGATGTGAGTGGCGAGCAGTACTTC. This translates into CASSLDVSGEQYF.